This TCR beta chain was identified in a study of beta chain features in type 1 diabetes. Study at large: Over all samples combined, around 110 million sorted cells were examined. General study findings and limits: Moderate but significant shortening of TCRB CDR3s was recorded in all four CD4+ subsets from Type 1 diabetes patients. Fewer insertions but more deletions were seen at VDJ junctions in type 1 diabetes patients.

This clone was counted only a few times. Its antigen is still unknown. This CDR3 contains 14 residues. Germline loops: CDR1 SNHLY, CDR2 FYNNEI. Trimming took off 5 bases at V and 5 bases at J, with 15 bases between the two ends. Reverse transcribing all isolated RNA meant expressed TCRB transcripts were sequenced. Assay: immunoSEQ multiplex PCR; the TCRdb copy retains only in-frame clones and omits some. This table has 600,000 or so clones, around 15% appearing once. The sequence was collected from a young man with type 1 diabetes. The sequencing input was naive CD4+ T cells from blood. This chain connects TRBV2 to TRBJ1-2; D unclear. Here the CDR3 reads CASSSPEFGYGYTF. The CDR3 bases are TGTGCCAGCAGTAGCCCCGAGTTCGGGTATGGCTACACCTTC.